This T cell receptor beta chain was identified during a study of T-cell reconstitution after alpha-beta-depleted transplantation in children. Notes on the study in general: In patients about two months after transplant, alpha-beta T cells reportedly arose from several hundred expanded graft clones.

CDR1 and CDR2 (germline): SEHNR, FQNEAQ (reference sequence). This CDR3 is 15 amino acids long. The V segment lost 4 bases and the J segment 7 bases; nucleotides outside the gene matches: 7. For TCRbeta, the library was prepared with unique molecular identifiers. A single record per CDR3 protein comes from TCRdb applying MiXCR to the PCR reads. The data show 200,000 to 300,000 distinct CDR3 sequences, more than 20% seen once. This clonotype came up a few times. The antigen is not known. Sequencing used PBMCs, mostly from graft donor cells, obtained 360 days after TCRalphabeta/CD19-depleted stem cell transplant. V is TRBV7-9 and J is TRBJ2-2; 9 bases agree with TRBD1. The origin of this receptor is a female patient aged 2-10 years who had a stem cell transplant for congenital amegakaryocytic thrombocytopenia, so the T cells may come from the graft donor. The CDR3 nucleotides are TGTGCCAGCAGCTCACAGGGGGCGCTTAGCGGGGAGCTGTTTTTT. Protein sequence: CASSSQGALSGELFF.